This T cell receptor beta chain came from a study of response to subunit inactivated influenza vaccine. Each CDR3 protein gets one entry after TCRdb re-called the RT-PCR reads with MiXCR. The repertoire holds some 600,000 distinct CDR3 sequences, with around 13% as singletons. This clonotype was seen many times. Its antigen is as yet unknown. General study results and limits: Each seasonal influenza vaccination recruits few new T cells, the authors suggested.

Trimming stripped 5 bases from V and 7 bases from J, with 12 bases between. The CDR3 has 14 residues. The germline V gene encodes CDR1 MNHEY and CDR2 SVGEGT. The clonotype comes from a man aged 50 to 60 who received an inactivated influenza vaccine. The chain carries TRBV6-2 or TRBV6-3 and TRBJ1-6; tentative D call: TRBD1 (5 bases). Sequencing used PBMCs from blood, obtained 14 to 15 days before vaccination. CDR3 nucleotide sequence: TGTGCCAGCAGTCCCAGGGCTGGAAATTCACCCCTCCACTTT. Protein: CASSPRAGNSPLHF.